These T cell receptor beta chains were read from a single sample in a study of multiple sclerosis patients with progressive multifocal leukoencephalopathy. The assay was immunoSEQ multiplex PCR, and TCRdb's table has in-frame clones only and misses some. There are 25,000 to 35,000 clones in the sample; roughly 91% occur only once, and approximately 1% lies in the top ten. The sample was PBMCs. These receptors all stem from a human donor with multiple sclerosis. Both conserved end residues are part of each CDR3. Each record gives: clone size, J gene, V gene, D gene, CDR3 DNA, CDR3 protein. A D gene is named only where the DNA matches it firmly. A clone size is listed for some rows: how often the clone was seen (once, few, many), or a class if it is expanded.

abundance: once; j_gene: TRBJ1-5; v_gene: TRBV10-3; d_gene: NA; CDR3nt: TGTGCCATCAGTGACGTGGGGGTTCAGCCCCAGCATTTT; CDR3aa: CAISDVGVQPQHF
abundance: NA; j_gene: TRBJ1-5; v_gene: TRBV7-2; d_gene: NA; CDR3nt: TGTGCCAGCAGCTTAGTAATCAGAAACAATCAGCCCCAGCATTTT; CDR3aa: CASSLVIRNNQPQHF
abundance: NA; j_gene: TRBJ1-2; v_gene: TRBV4-1; d_gene: TRBD1; CDR3nt: TGCGCCAGCAGCCAAGAAGGGACAGGGAACTATGGCTACACCTTC; CDR3aa: CASSQEGTGNYGYTF
abundance: NA; j_gene: TRBJ1-1; v_gene: TRBV30; d_gene: NA; CDR3nt: TGTGCCTGGAGTGTGCCCGTCAGACCAAACACTGAAGCTTTCTTT; CDR3aa: CAWSVPVRPNTEAFF
abundance: NA; j_gene: TRBJ2-1; v_gene: TRBV7-9; d_gene: NA; CDR3nt: TGTGCCAGCACCCCCCAGCTTGGCAATGAGCAGTTCTTC; CDR3aa: CASTPQLGNEQFF
abundance: NA; j_gene: TRBJ1-1; v_gene: TRBV30; d_gene: NA; CDR3nt: TGTGCCTGGAGGGTACCGCTCGGAGGGATCTCTGAAGCTTTCTTT; CDR3aa: CAWRVPLGGISEAFF
abundance: NA; j_gene: TRBJ2-1; v_gene: TRBV28; d_gene: NA; CDR3nt: TGTGCCAGCAATCAGCAGGGTTTTGAGCAGTTCTTC; CDR3aa: CASNQQGFEQFF
abundance: NA; j_gene: TRBJ2-7; v_gene: TRBV4-3; d_gene: NA; CDR3nt: TGCGCCAGCAGCCCCGGGACCTCTTTGGGGGAGCAGTACTTC; CDR3aa: CASSPGTSLGEQYF
abundance: NA; j_gene: TRBJ2-3; v_gene: TRBV7-3; d_gene: NA; CDR3nt: TGTGCCAGCAGCTCGGATCGGCAGAGCACAGATACGCAGTATTTT; CDR3aa: CASSSDRQSTDTQYF
abundance: NA; j_gene: TRBJ1-2; v_gene: TRBV7-9; d_gene: TRBD1; CDR3nt: TGTGCCAGCAGCTTAGCGAACCCGGGACAGGGAGGTGGCTACACCTTC; CDR3aa: CASSLANPGQGGGYTF
abundance: NA; j_gene: TRBJ2-3; v_gene: TRBV5-6; d_gene: NA; CDR3nt: TGTGCCAGCAGCTTACCAGGGGGCACAGATACGCAGTATTTT; CDR3aa: CASSLPGGTDTQYF
abundance: once; j_gene: TRBJ2-2; v_gene: TRBV19; d_gene: TRBD2; CDR3nt: TGTGCCAGTAGTATCGGGAGGATGGGCACCGGGGAGCTGTTTTTT; CDR3aa: CASSIGRMGTGELFF
abundance: NA; j_gene: TRBJ1-6; v_gene: TRBV29-1; d_gene: NA; CDR3nt: TGCAGCGTCGCTGACAGGAGTAATTCACCCCTCCACTTT; CDR3aa: CSVADRSNSPLHF
abundance: NA; j_gene: TRBJ2-2; v_gene: TRBV2; d_gene: NA; CDR3nt: TGTGCCAGCAGTGTCGAACCCGGGGAGCTGTTTTTT; CDR3aa: CASSVEPGELFF
abundance: NA; j_gene: TRBJ2-4; v_gene: TRBV7-9; d_gene: NA; CDR3nt: TGTGCCAGCAGCCCAGCCGCGTACCGAAACATTCAGTACTTC; CDR3aa: CASSPAAYRNIQYF
abundance: NA; j_gene: TRBJ2-3; v_gene: TRBV30; d_gene: TRBD1; CDR3nt: TGTGCCTGGAGTCAGGGGGCCCGGGGTACAGATACGCAGTATTTT; CDR3aa: CAWSQGARGTDTQYF